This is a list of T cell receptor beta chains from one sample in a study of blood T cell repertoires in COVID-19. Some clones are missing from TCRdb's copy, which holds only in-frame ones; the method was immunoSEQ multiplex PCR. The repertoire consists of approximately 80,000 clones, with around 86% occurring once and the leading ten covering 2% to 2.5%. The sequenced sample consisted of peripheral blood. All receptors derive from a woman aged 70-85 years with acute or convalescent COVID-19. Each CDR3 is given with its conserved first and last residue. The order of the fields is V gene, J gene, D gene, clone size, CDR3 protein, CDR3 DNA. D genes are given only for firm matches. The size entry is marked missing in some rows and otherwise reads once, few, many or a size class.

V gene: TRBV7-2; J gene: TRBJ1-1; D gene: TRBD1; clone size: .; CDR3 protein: CASSPGQGIRRTEAFF; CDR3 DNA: TGTGCCAGCAGCCCGGGACAGGGGATCCGTCGGACTGAAGCTTTCTTT
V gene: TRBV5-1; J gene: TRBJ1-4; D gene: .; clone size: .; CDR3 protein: CASSLTATNEKLFF; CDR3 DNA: TGCGCCAGCAGCTTGACAGCAACTAATGAAAAACTGTTTTTT
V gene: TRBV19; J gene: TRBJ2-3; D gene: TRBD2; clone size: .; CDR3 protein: CASSIFGGTDTQYF; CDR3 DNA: TGTGCCAGTAGTATTTTCGGGGGGACAGATACGCAGTATTTT
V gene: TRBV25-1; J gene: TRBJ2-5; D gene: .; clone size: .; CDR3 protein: CASSEFVPDRYSQETQYF; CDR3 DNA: TGTGCCAGCAGTGAATTTGTCCCCGACAGGTATTCACAAGAGACCCAGTACTTC
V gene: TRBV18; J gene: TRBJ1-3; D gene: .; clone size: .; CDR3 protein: CASSRPRTAGNTIYF; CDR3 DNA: TGTGCCAGCTCACGACCAAGGACAGCTGGAAACACCATATATTTT
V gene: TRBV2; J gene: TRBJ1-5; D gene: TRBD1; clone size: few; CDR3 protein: CASRGQGHGGNQPQHF; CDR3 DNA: TGTGCCAGCAGAGGACAGGGCCATGGGGGCAATCAGCCCCAGCATTTT
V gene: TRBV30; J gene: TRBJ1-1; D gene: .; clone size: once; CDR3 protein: CAGRPGSSVAEAFF; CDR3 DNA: TGTGCCGGAAGGCCCGGGTCGTCGGTGGCTGAAGCTTTCTTT
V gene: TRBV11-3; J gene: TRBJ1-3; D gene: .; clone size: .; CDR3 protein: CASSAGMGGNTIYF; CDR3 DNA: TGTGCCAGCAGCGCAGGGATGGGTGGAAACACCATATATTTT
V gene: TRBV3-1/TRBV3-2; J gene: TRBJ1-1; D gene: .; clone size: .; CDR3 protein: CASSQRSGQFFF; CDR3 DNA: TGTGCCAGCAGCCAAAGGAGTGGTCAGTTTTTCTTT
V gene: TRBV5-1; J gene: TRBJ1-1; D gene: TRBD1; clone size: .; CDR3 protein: CASSLDGTVNTEAFF; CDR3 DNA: TGCGCCAGCAGCTTGGATGGGACAGTGAACACTGAAGCTTTCTTT
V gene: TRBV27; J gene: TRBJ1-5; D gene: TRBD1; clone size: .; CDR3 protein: CASSLLPGTGVEEYRPQHF; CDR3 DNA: TGTGCCAGCAGTTTATTACCCGGGACAGGGGTTGAAGAATACCGGCCCCAGCATTTT
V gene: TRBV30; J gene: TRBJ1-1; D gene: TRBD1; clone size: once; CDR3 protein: CAWSADRVGNTEAFF; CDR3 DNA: TGTGCCTGGAGCGCAGACAGGGTGGGAAACACTGAAGCTTTCTTT
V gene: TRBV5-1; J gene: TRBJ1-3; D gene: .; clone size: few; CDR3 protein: CASSLGQLYSGNTIYF; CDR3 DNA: TGCGCCAGCAGCTTGGGACAGCTGTACTCTGGAAACACCATATATTTT
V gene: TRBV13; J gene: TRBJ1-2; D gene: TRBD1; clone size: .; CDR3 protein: CASSQTGGIGYTF; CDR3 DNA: TGTGCCAGCAGCCAAACAGGGGGGATCGGCTACACCTTC
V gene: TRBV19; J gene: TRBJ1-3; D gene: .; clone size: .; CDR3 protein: CASRNWDSSGNTIYF; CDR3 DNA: TGTGCCAGTAGAAACTGGGACTCCTCTGGAAACACCATATATTTT
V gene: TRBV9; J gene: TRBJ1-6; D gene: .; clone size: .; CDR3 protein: CASSSEAGDIANSPLHF; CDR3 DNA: TGTGCCAGCAGTTCCGAGGCCGGGGATATAGCCAATTCACCCCTCCACTTT
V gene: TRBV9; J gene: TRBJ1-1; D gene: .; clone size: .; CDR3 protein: CASSVRSDTEAFF; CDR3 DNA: TGTGCCAGCAGCGTAAGATCAGACACTGAAGCTTTCTTT
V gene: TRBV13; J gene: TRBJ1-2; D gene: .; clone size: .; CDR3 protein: CASSPKVNFYGYTF; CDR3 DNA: TGTGCCAGCAGCCCCAAAGTTAACTTCTATGGCTACACCTTC
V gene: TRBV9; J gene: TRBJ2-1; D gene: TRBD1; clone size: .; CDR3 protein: CASSAQGDRYNEQFF; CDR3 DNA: TGTGCCAGCAGCGCCCAGGGGGATCGGTACAATGAGCAGTTCTTC
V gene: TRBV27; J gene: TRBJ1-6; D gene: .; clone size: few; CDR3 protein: CASSLSFFSPLHF; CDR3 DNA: TGTGCCAGCAGTTTATCTTTCTTTTCACCCCTCCACTTT
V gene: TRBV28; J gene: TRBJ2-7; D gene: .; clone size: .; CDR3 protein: CASTLGRNEQYF; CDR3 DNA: TGTGCCAGCACCTTAGGGAGAAACGAGCAGTACTTC
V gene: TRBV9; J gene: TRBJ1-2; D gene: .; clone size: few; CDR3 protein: CASSLDSTYGYTF; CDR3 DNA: TGTGCCAGCAGCCTTGACAGCACCTATGGCTACACCTTC
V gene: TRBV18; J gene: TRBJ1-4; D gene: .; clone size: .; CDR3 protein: CASSPGLAGEKLFF; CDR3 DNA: TGTGCCAGCTCACCGGGCCTGGCGGGTGAAAAACTGTTTTTT
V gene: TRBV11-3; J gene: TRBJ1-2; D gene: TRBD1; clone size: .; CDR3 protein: CASSSGGTDYGYTF; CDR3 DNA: TGTGCCAGCAGCTCAGGGGGAACGGATTATGGCTACACCTTC
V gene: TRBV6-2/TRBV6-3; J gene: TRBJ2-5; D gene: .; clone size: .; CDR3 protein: CASCSRQGTETQYF; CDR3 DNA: TGTGCCAGCTGTTCGCGGCAGGGTACGGAGACCCAGTACTTC
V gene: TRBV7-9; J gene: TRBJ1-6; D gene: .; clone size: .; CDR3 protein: CASSVQGFNSPLHF; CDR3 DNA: TGTGCCAGCAGTGTACAGGGATTCAATTCACCCCTCCACTTT
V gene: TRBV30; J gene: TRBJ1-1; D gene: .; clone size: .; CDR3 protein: CAWISGGFRGTEAFF; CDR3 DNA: TGTGCCTGGATATCGGGGGGCTTTCGGGGCACTGAAGCTTTCTTT
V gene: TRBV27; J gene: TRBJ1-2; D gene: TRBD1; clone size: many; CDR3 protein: CASSYRTGGGYGYTF; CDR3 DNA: TGTGCCAGCAGTTACAGGACAGGGGGAGGCTATGGCTACACCTTC
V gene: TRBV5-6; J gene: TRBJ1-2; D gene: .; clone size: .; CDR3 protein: CASSLEVAYTF; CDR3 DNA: TGTGCCAGCAGCTTGGAGGTAGCCTACACCTTC
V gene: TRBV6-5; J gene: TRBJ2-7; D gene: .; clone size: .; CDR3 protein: CASSSSGLSSYEQYF; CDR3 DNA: TGTGCCAGCAGCTCCAGCGGGTTGAGCTCCTACGAGCAGTACTTC
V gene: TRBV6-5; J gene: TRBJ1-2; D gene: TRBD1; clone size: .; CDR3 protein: CASRLTGDYGYTF; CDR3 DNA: TGTGCCAGCAGGCTGACAGGGGACTATGGCTACACCTTC
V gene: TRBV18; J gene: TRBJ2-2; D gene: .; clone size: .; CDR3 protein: CASSPGQPNTGELFF; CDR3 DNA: TGTGCCAGCTCACCCGGACAACCGAACACCGGGGAGCTGTTTTTT
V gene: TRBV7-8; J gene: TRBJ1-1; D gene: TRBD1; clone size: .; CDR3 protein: CASSPGQGMDEAFF; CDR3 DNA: TGTGCCAGCAGCCCGGGACAGGGAATGGATGAAGCTTTCTTT
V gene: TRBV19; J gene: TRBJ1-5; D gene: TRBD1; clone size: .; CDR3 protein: CASSKPGQGSNQPQHF; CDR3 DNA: TGTGCCAGTAGTAAACCCGGACAGGGAAGCAATCAGCCCCAGCATTTT
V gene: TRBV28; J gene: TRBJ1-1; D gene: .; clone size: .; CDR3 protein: CASTGTANTEAFF; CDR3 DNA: TGTGCCAGCACGGGGACTGCAAACACTGAAGCTTTCTTT
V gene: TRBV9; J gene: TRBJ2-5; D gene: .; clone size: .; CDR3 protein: CASSLTGFWETQYF; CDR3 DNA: TGTGCCAGCAGCCTTACAGGGTTTTGGGAGACCCAGTACTTC
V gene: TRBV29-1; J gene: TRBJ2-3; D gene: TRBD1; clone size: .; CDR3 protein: CSVERGQGADTQYF; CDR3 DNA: TGCAGCGTTGAGAGGGGACAGGGAGCAGATACGCAGTATTTT
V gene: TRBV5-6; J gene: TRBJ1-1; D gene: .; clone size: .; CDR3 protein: CASSLIPGGTEAFF; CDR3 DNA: TGTGCCAGCAGCCTTATACCGGGAGGCACTGAAGCTTTCTTT
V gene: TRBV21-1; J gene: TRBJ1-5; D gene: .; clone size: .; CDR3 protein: CASSKSPGQGRSRPQHF; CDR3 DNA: TGTGCCAGCAGCAAGAGTCCGGGACAGGGTCGTTCACGGCCCCAGCATTTT
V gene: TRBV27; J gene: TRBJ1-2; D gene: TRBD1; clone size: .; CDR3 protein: CASRPHTGVYGYTF; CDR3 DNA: TGTGCCAGCAGACCCCACACAGGGGTCTATGGCTACACCTTC
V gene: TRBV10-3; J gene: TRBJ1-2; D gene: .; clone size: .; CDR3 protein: CAIRNGGVLANYGYTF; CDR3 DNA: TGTGCCATCAGAAACGGAGGGGTTCTAGCTAACTATGGCTACACCTTC
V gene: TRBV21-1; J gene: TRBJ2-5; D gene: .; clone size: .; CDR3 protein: CASSKALQEETQYF; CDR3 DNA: TGTGCCAGCAGCAAAGCGCTGCAGGAAGAGACCCAGTACTTC
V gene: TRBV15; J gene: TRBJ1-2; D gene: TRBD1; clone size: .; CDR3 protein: CATSKSTTGTGAYGYTF; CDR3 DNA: TGTGCCACCAGCAAATCCACCACCGGGACAGGGGCCTATGGCTACACCTTC
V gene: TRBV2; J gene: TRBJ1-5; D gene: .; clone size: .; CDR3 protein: CASSGQSNQPQHF; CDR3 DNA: TGTGCCAGCAGTGGGCAGAGCAATCAGCCCCAGCATTTT
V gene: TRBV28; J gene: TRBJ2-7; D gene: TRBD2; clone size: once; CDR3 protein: CASSLVAGGHEQYF; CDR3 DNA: TGTGCCAGCAGTTTGGTAGCGGGGGGCCACGAGCAGTACTTC
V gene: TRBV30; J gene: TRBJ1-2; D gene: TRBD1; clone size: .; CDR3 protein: CAWGWRGTGAYTF; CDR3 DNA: TGTGCCTGGGGATGGAGGGGGACAGGGGCCTACACCTTC
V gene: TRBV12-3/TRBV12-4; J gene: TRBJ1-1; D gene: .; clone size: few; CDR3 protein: CASTPTVFTEAFF; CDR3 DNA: TGTGCCAGCACCCCGACAGTTTTCACTGAAGCTTTCTTT
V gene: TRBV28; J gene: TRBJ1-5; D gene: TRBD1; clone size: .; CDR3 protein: CASSFTPLTGVQPQHF; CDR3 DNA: TGTGCCAGCAGTTTCACCCCGCTCACAGGGGTCCAGCCCCAGCATTTT
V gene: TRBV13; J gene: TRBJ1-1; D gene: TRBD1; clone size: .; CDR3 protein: CASSLGDRETEAFF; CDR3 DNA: TGTGCCAGCAGCTTAGGGGACAGGGAAACTGAAGCTTTCTTT